These 16 T cell receptor beta chains were all obtained from the same sample, sequenced in a study of T cell repertoires in cytomegalovirus infection. In TCRdb, the reads were re-called with MiXCR into one record per CDR3 protein. The sample has hundreds of thousands of distinct CDR3 sequences; roughly 30% are singletons. For these receptors, no antigen is known. The specimen was cultured PBMCs, collected from culture after CMV antigen stimulation. The receptor set was obtained from a human donor in good health (CMV status not recorded). Some clones in this sample may be carry-over from other donors' samples.

The chain employs TRBV20-1 and TRBJ1-3; D call uncertain. This CDR3 is built from 13 residues. V was pared by 1 base and J by 3 bases, with 7 bases between. Germline V gene data show CDR1 as DFQATT and CDR2 as SNEGSKA (reference sequence). The CDR3 DNA follows: TGCAGTGCTAGAGGGGGAGGTGGAAACACCATATATTTT. Residues: CSARGGGGNTIYF.

This clonotype turned up a few times. The chain carries TRBV12-3 or TRBV12-4 and TRBJ1-1; D perhaps matches TRBD1 (5 bases). Trimming removed 6 bases at V and 2 bases at J, with 16 bases between. The CDR3 loop spans 15 amino acids. The CDR3 here is CASSAGAGYNTEAFF. In DNA form, the CDR3 reads TGTGCCAGCAGCGCCGGGGCAGGGTATAACACTGAAGCTTTCTTT.

The CDR3 reads CAISDILAVGRNEQFF. The CDR3 DNA follows: TGTGCCATCAGTGACATACTAGCGGTGGGCCGGAATGAGCAGTTCTTC. This chain connects TRBV10-3 to TRBJ2-1, with 8 bases matching TRBD2. J was trimmed by 7 bases and V by 3 bases; bases with no gene match: 11. The CDR3 is made up of 16 amino acids. Per germline, CDR1 ENHRY and CDR2 SYGVKD.

This clonotype has only a few counts. The chain has TRBV11-2 and TRBJ1-1; the D is unclear. V gave up 7 bases and J gave up 1 base, with 13 bases separating them. The CDR3 is 14 residues long. The germline V gene encodes CDR1 SGHAT and CDR2 FQNNGV. CDR3 DNA sequence: TGTGCCAGCACCTCGCGGACGGGGAACACTGAAGCTTTCTTT. It is translated as CASTSRTGNTEAFF.

The count of this clonotype is one. CDR3 in amino acids: CASSEGGSRPNTEAFF. The CDR3 nucleotides are TGTGCCAGCAGTGAGGGGGGGTCAAGGCCGAACACTGAAGCTTTCTTT. The chain carries TRBV25-1 and TRBJ1-1; D is possibly TRBD1 (5 bases). The CDR3 consists of 16 residues. V was trimmed by 3 bases and J by 1 base, leaving 15 bases between them. Germline V lookup: CDR1 MGHDK, CDR2 SYGVNS.

The rearrangement joins TRBV6-5 to TRBJ1-2; D is perhaps TRBD1 (5 bases). Trimming shortened V by 6 bases and J by 4 bases, and 18 bases separated the two germline ends. Germline loops: CDR1 MNHEY, CDR2 SVGAGI. The CDR3 runs 15 residues. The CDR3 reads CASSRDRLFGYGYTF. In DNA form, the CDR3 reads TGTGCCAGCAGCCGGGACCGACTTTTTGGCTATGGCTACACCTTC.

This chain uses TRBV6-5 with TRBJ2-1, with no clear D. The CDR3 runs 14 residues. Trimming left V 3 bases short and J 0 bases short, with 6 bases between. Germline V gene data show CDR1 as MNHEY and CDR2 as SVGAGI. CDR3 sequence (DNA): TGTGCCAGCAGTTATGGTCGCTCCTACAATGAGCAGTTCTTC. This translates into CASSYGRSYNEQFF.

V gene TRBV7-9 combines with J gene TRBJ2-5; possibly TRBD1 for D (5 bases). V was trimmed by 2 bases and J by 2 bases, leaving 18 bases between them. Germline V gives CDR1 SEHNR, CDR2 FQNEAQ (reference sequence). The CDR3 loop spans 17 amino acids. Written as DNA, the CDR3 is TGTGCCAGCAGCTTAACCCTCGGGCAGGGTGGGCAAGAGACCCAGTACTTC. This encodes CASSLTLGQGGQETQYF.

This clonotype appeared a few times. The gene calls are TRBV20-1 and TRBJ2-3; 7 positions agree with TRBD2. V lost 5 bases to trimming and J lost 6 bases; unmatched junction nucleotides: 11. The germline V gene has CDR1 DFQATT and CDR2 SNEGSKA (reference sequence). This CDR3 has 14 amino acids. The CDR3: CSAWKAGPLDTQYF. As DNA, the CDR3 is TGCAGTGCTTGGAAAGCGGGGCCCCTTGATACGCAGTATTTT.

The chain employs TRBV27 and TRBJ1-1; TRBD1 matches 8 bases. Germline V gene data show CDR1 as MNHEY and CDR2 as SMNVEV (reference sequence). V was pared by 6 bases and J by 4 bases, with 4 bases of the junction left unmatched. The CDR3 runs 13 residues. The DNA of the CDR3 is TGTGCCAGCAGGGGACAGGACGCCACTGAAGCTTTCTTT. Residues: CASRGQDATEAFF.

The table lists this clonotype with many counts. The chain combines TRBV7-2 with TRBJ2-7; tentatively, D is TRBD1 or TRBD2 (7 bases each). The CDR3 length is 16 residues. Germline lookup yields CDR1 SGHTA and CDR2 FQGNSA. V lost 6 bases, J lost 3 bases, and 21 bases lay in between. CDR3 bases: TGTGCCAGCAGACCCACCGTTCAGGGGGGGTACTACGAGCAGTACTTC. Translated: CASRPTVQGGYYEQYF. Full variable domain (missing parts from reference TRBV7-2 and TRBJ2-7): GAGVSQSPSNKVTEKGKDVELRCDPISGHTALYWYRQSLGQGLEFLIYFQGNSAPDKSGLPSDRFSAERTGGSVSTLTIQRTQQEDSAVYLCASRPTVQGGYYEQYFGPGTRLTVT.

This clonotype was observed a handful of times. The V call is TRBV11-2, the J call TRBJ2-7; TRBD1 agrees at 10 bases. Germline values: CDR1 SGHAT, CDR2 FQNNGV. V was pared by 2 bases and J by 2 bases, with 9 bases of the junction left unmatched. This CDR3 is built from 17 residues. CDR3 protein: CASSLWAGQGSTYEQYF. DNA for the CDR3: TGTGCCAGCAGCTTATGGGCGGGACAGGGGTCAACCTACGAGCAGTACTTC.

This chain joins TRBV4-1 and TRBJ1-2; 12 nucleotides agree with TRBD1. The CDR3 length is 20 residues. In germline, CDR1 is MGHRA, CDR2 YSYEKL. V trimming: 6 bases; J trimming: 3 bases; junction bases outside the gene matches: 20. CDR3 in amino acids: CASRHTIPGQGARSYYGYTF. The CDR3 region has the DNA TGCGCCAGCAGACATACAATACCGGGACAGGGGGCAAGAAGTTACTATGGCTACACCTTC.

The V gene is TRBV3-1, the J gene TRBJ1-5; D perhaps matches TRBD1 (6 bases). This CDR3 has 15 amino acids. Germline loops: CDR1 LGHDT, CDR2 YNNKEL (reference sequence). The germline V and J ends were trimmed by 3 bases and 3 bases, with 12 bases remaining between them. In DNA form, the CDR3 reads TGTGCCAGCAGCCACGGAGGACAGATCAATCAGCCCCAGCATTTT. This codes for CASSHGGQINQPQHF.

This clonotype has a count of ten or more. V gene TRBV7-8 combines with J gene TRBJ2-5, with D unresolved. CDR1 is SGHVS, CDR2 FQNEAQ, per germline. The CDR3 runs to 13 residues. V was shortened by 5 bases and J by 1 base, with 8 bases between the two germline ends. The chain's CDR3 is CASSPISQETQYF. Written as DNA, the CDR3 is TGTGCCAGCAGCCCCATAAGCCAAGAGACCCAGTACTTC.

This clonotype turned up a few times. The gene calls are TRBV11-2 and TRBJ2-2, with 12 positions matching TRBD2. The junction had 7 bases not matched to a gene; V was cut back by 5 bases and J by 0 bases. CDR1 and CDR2 from the germline V gene are SGHAT and FQNNGV. This CDR3 has 18 amino acids. CDR3 in DNA: TGTGCCAGCAGCCCTCTAGCGGGGGGGGATACGAACACCGGGGAGCTGTTTTTT. This translates into CASSPLAGGDTNTGELFF.